The sequence of this T cell receptor beta chain was determined in a study of CD8 T cells in Susac syndrome. Across the study: Treatment at blood withdrawal was none, corticosteroids, or intravenous immunoglobulin alone in Susac syndrome patients. Study-wide findings and caveats: It was acknowledged in the study that the number of individuals who were included in its TCR sequencing and HLA analysis was relatively small.

Trimming removed 8 bases at V and 1 base at J, with 15 bases between. This CDR3 is 14 amino acids long. Germline CDR1 is SNHLY and CDR2 is FYNNEI. Random hexamers were used to reverse transcribe an amount of about 0.45 to 1 ug RNA. TCRdb passed the immunoSEQ multiplex PCR reads through MiXCR, listing each CDR3 protein once. The sample yields some 150,000 distinct CDR3 sequences, almost 96% seen once. Under recently defined diagnostic criteria, the patients with Susac syndrome qualified as having definite or probable disease. Regarding this clonotype: The antigen is undetermined.

Material: CD4+ T cells from PBMCs. This sequence was found in a human donor with Susac syndrome. The V call is TRBV2, the J call TRBJ2-7; TRBD2 is a possible D gene (6 bases). The CDR3: CASLSRDSSYEQYF. In DNA form, the CDR3 reads TGTGCCAGCCTATCCCGGGACTCATCCTACGAGCAGTACTTC.